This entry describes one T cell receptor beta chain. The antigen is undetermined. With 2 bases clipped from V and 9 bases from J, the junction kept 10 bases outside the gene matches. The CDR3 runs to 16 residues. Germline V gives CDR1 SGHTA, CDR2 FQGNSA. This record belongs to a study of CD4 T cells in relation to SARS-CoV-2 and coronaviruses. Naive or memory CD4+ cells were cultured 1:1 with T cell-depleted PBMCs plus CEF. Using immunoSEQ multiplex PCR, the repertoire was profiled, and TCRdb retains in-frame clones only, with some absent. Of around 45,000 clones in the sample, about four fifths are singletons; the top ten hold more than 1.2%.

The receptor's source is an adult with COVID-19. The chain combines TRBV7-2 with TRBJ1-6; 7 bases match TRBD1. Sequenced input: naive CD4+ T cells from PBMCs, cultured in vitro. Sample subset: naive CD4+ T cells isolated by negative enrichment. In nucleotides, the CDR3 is TGTGCCAGCAGCTTATTGGCGGGGACAGTTGCTTCACCCCTCCACTTT. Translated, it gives CASSLLAGTVASPLHF.